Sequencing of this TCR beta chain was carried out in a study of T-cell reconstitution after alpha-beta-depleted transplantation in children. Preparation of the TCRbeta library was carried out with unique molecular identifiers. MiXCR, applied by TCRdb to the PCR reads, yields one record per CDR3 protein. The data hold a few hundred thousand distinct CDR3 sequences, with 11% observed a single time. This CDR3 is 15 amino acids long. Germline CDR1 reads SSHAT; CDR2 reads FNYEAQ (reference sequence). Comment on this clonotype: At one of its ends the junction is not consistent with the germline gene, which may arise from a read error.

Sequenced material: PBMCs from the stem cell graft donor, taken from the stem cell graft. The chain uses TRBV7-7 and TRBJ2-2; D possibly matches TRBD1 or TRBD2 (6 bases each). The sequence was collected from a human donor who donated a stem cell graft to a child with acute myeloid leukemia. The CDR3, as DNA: TGTGCTAGCAGCTTAGGACTCGGGGGCTCCGGGGAGCTGTTTTTT. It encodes CASSLGLGGSGELFF.